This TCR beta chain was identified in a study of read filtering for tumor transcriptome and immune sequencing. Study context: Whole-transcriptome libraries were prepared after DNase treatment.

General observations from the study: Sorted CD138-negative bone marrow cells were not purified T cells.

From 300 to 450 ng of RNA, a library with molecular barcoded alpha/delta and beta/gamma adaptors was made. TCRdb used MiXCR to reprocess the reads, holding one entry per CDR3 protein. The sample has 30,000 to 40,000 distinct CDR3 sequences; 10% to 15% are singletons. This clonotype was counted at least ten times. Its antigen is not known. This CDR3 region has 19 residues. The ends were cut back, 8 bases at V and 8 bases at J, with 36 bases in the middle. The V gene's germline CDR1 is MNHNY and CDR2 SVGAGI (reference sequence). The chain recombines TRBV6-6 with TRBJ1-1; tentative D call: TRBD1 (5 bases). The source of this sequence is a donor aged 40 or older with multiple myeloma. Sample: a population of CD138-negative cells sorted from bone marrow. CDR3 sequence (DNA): TGTGCCAGCGCCCCACGGAACGTACAGGCTCCGAACACCCCCAGCGAAGCTTTCTTT. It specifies CASAPRNVQAPNTPSEAFF.